The rows below give T cell receptor beta chains drawn from one sample of a study of blood T cell repertoires in COVID-19. Sequencing was performed with immunoSEQ multiplex PCR; in TCRdb, only in-frame clones are kept and a portion is missing. The profile covers roughly 160,000 clones, with more than 85% appearing a single time and under 3% taken by the ten largest. Sequencing was carried out using peripheral blood. Receptors were obtained from a woman over 75 with COVID-19, enrolled during active disease. CDR3s include the opening cysteine and the closing phenylalanine or tryptophan. The D gene is left open where the match is weak. Expanded clones are given a class, and other clones once, few, many or no size at all.

d_gene: NA
v_gene: TRBV6-1
abundance: few
j_gene: TRBJ1-5
CDR3aa: CASSEGGGKDQPQHF
CDR3nt: TGTGCCAGCAGTGAGGGAGGGGGAAAGGATCAGCCCCAGCATTTT

d_gene: TRBD2
v_gene: TRBV11-2
abundance: NA
j_gene: TRBJ2-1
CDR3aa: CASSLGAGAWDEQFF
CDR3nt: TGTGCCAGCAGCTTAGGAGCGGGAGCTTGGGATGAGCAGTTCTTC

d_gene: NA
v_gene: TRBV7-2
abundance: few
j_gene: TRBJ1-5
CDR3aa: CASSPTRGDQPQHF
CDR3nt: TGTGCCAGCAGCCCCACTCGGGGGGATCAGCCCCAGCATTTT

d_gene: TRBD2
v_gene: TRBV6-5
abundance: NA
j_gene: TRBJ2-1
CDR3aa: CASSPDGTSFDEQFF
CDR3nt: TGTGCCAGCAGTCCAGACGGGACTAGCTTCGATGAGCAGTTCTTC

d_gene: TRBD2
v_gene: TRBV3-1/TRBV3-2
abundance: NA
j_gene: TRBJ2-1
CDR3aa: CASSRPPGLAGGDEQFF
CDR3nt: TGTGCCAGCAGCCGCCCCCCCGGACTAGCGGGAGGGGATGAGCAGTTCTTC

d_gene: TRBD2
v_gene: TRBV19
abundance: NA
j_gene: TRBJ2-2
CDR3aa: CASSASGRSNGELFF
CDR3nt: TGTGCCAGTAGCGCTAGCGGGAGAAGCAACGGGGAGCTGTTTTTT

d_gene: NA
v_gene: TRBV12-3/TRBV12-4
abundance: NA
j_gene: TRBJ1-1
CDR3aa: CASSYQTREAFF
CDR3nt: TGTGCCAGCAGTTACCAGACCAGGGAAGCTTTCTTT

d_gene: TRBD1
v_gene: TRBV19
abundance: NA
j_gene: TRBJ1-5
CDR3aa: CASSIGRGPNQPQHF
CDR3nt: TGTGCCAGTAGTATAGGTAGGGGGCCCAATCAGCCCCAGCATTTT

d_gene: TRBD1
v_gene: TRBV19
abundance: NA
j_gene: TRBJ2-6
CDR3aa: CASSILGQGAAGANVLTF
CDR3nt: TGTGCCAGTAGTATTCTGGGACAGGGCGCGGCTGGGGCCAACGTCCTGACTTTC

d_gene: NA
v_gene: TRBV6-6
abundance: NA
j_gene: TRBJ2-1
CDR3aa: CASSYSSDGEQFF
CDR3nt: TGTGCCAGCAGTTACTCAAGCGATGGAGAGCAGTTCTTC

d_gene: TRBD1
v_gene: TRBV3-1/TRBV3-2
abundance: NA
j_gene: TRBJ1-6
CDR3aa: CASSPRDRFSYNSPLHF
CDR3nt: TGTGCCAGCAGCCCCCGGGACAGATTCTCCTATAATTCACCCCTCCACTTT

d_gene: TRBD1
v_gene: TRBV7-2
abundance: NA
j_gene: TRBJ2-7
CDR3aa: CASSGGQGAGYEQYF
CDR3nt: TGTGCCAGCAGCGGCGGACAGGGGGCAGGCTACGAGCAGTACTTC